One sample yielded the 26 T cell receptor beta chains listed below, sequenced in a study of OX40 agonist ivuxolimab in advanced cancers. TCRdb's table, derived via immunoSEQ multiplex PCR, lists solely in-frame clones and lacks some. The table has 50,000 to 65,000 clones, roughly 89% seen once. The sample here was CD4+ or CD8+ T cells sorted from blood, taken in a trial of the OX40 agonist ivuxolimab. The receptors come from an adult with an advanced solid tumor such as melanoma, head and neck, liver or kidney cancer.

The chain is built from TRBV30 and TRBJ2-7; the match to TRBD1 covers 8 bases. Per the germline V gene, CDR1 is GTSNPN and CDR2 is SVGIG (reference sequence). The CDR3 is made up of 15 amino acids. V shed 1 base, J shed 2 bases, and the junction held 7 bases outside the gene matches. CDR3 sequence (DNA): TGTGCCTGGAGTGCCCCGACAGGGGTTACCTACGAGCAGTACTTC. Amino acids: CAWSAPTGVTYEQYF.

The chain employs TRBV29-1 and TRBJ1-1; 7 bases line up with TRBD1. CDR3 length: 14 amino acids. Trimming removed 5 bases from V and 2 bases from J; junction bases left unmatched: 8. Germline CDR1 and CDR2: SQVTM and ANQGSEA. The CDR3 spells CSVSGTAANTEAFF. CDR3 bases: TGCAGCGTTTCCGGGACAGCGGCTAACACTGAAGCTTTCTTT. Full variable domain (outside the CDR3, taken from reference TRBV29-1 and TRBJ1-1): SAVISQKPSRDICQRGTSLTIQCQVDSQVTMMFWYRQQPGQSLTLIATANQGSEATYESGFVIDKFPISRPNLTFSTLTVSNMSPEDSSIYLCSVSGTAANTEAFFGQGTRLTVV.

The chain employs TRBV19 and TRBJ2-1; D is unclear. Germline lookup yields CDR1 LNHDA and CDR2 SQIVND (reference sequence). CDR3 size: 16 residues. Trimming left V 2 bases short and J 2 bases short, with 13 bases between. The CDR3 DNA sequence: TGTGCCAGTAGTATATGGGCCGCCACAACCTACAATGAGCAGTTCTTC. Its translation: CASSIWAATTYNEQFF.

The rearrangement links TRBV7-3 to TRBJ2-5, with TRBD2 matching 11 bases. Germline CDR1 SGHTA, CDR2 FQGTGA. The V and J ends lost 5 bases and 1 base, in that order; junction bases with no gene match: 3. The CDR3 extends over 15 amino acids. CDR3 sequence (DNA): TGTGCCAGCAGCCGTAGCGGGAGGGTCCAAGAGACCCAGTACTTC. It specifies CASSRSGRVQETQYF.

The rearrangement uses TRBV29-1 and TRBJ1-2; 7 bases match TRBD1. With V trimmed by 0 bases and J by 4 bases, 11 bases remained unmatched. CDR3 length: 16 amino acids. Germline V gene lookup returns CDR1 SQVTM and CDR2 ANQGSEA. The CDR3 here is CSVEDPLRTGSYGYTF. CDR3 nucleotide sequence: TGCAGCGTTGAAGACCCTCTAAGGACAGGATCCTATGGCTACACCTTC. The whole variable domain, filled in from reference TRBV29-1 and TRBJ1-2, reads SAVISQKPSRDICQRGTSLTIQCQVDSQVTMMFWYRQQPGQSLTLIATANQGSEATYESGFVIDKFPISRPNLTFSTLTVSNMSPEDSSIYLCSVEDPLRTGSYGYTFGSGTRLTVV.

V usage is TRBV27 and J usage is TRBJ2-7; D tentatively reads TRBD1 or TRBD2 (5 bases each). Between the trimmed V and J ends, which lost 6 bases and 4 bases, there was a span of 10 bases. Germline V gives CDR1 MNHEY, CDR2 SMNVEV (reference sequence). This CDR3 spans 12 amino acids. As DNA, the CDR3 is TGTGCCAGCAGGAGGGGAGATTACGAGCAGTACTTC. Amino acids: CASRRGDYEQYF.

The rearrangement joins TRBV7-8 to TRBJ2-7; 9 bases are a match to TRBD2. The V and J ends lost 1 base and 3 bases, in that order; junction bases with no gene match: 16. The CDR3 length is 19 residues. Per germline, CDR1 SGHVS and CDR2 FQNEAQ. The CDR3 DNA reads TGTGCCAGCAGCTTAGTTGGGGGCGTGTTGTCTAGCGGGAACTACGAGCAGTACTTC. It specifies CASSLVGGVLSSGNYEQYF.

The chain carries TRBV4-1 and TRBJ2-7; 9 bases are a match to TRBD1. Germline assignment: CDR1 MGHRA and CDR2 YSYEKL. This CDR3 comprises 16 residues. Unmatched junction bases numbered 9, after V lost 3 bases and J lost 3 bases. The CDR3 DNA sequence: TGCGCCAGCAGCCATGACGGACAGGGGTGGGACTACGAGCAGTACTTC. As protein: CASSHDGQGWDYEQYF.

The chain employs TRBV7-2 and TRBJ2-1, with TRBD1 as a possible D gene (6 bases). From germline, CDR1 is SGHTA and CDR2 FQGNSA. Trimming left V 5 bases short and J 8 bases short, with 13 bases between. CDR3 size: 13 residues. CDR3 bases: TGTGCCAGCAGCCAGTGGACAGCCGATGAGCAGTTCTTC. The encoded protein is CASSQWTADEQFF.

This chain links TRBV9 with TRBJ1-1; possibly TRBD1 for D (6 bases). CDR1 and CDR2 from the germline V gene are SGDLS and YYNGEE. The CDR3 length is 14 residues. Between the trimmed V and J ends, which lost 4 bases and 4 bases, there was a span of 14 bases. CDR3 sequence reads: CASSPQGGGTEAFF. CDR3 in DNA: TGTGCCAGCAGCCCCCAAGGGGGGGGCACTGAAGCTTTCTTT. The whole variable domain, remainder taken from reference TRBV9 and TRBJ1-1, is DSGVTQTPKHLITATGQRVTLRCSPRSGDLSVYWYQQSLDQGLQFLIQYYNGEERAKGNILERFSAQQFPDLHSELNLSSLELGDSALYFCASSPQGGGTEAFFGQGTRLTVV.

This rearrangement joins TRBV4-2 to TRBJ1-2; a weak D match, TRBD1 (6 bases). The CDR3 loop spans 14 amino acids. From germline, CDR1 is LGHNA and CDR2 YNFKEQ. V lost 4 bases and J lost 7, with 16 bases in between. In nucleotides, the CDR3 is TGTGCCAGCAGCCCGTCAGGGGCGGTCCTTGGCTACACCTTC. As protein: CASSPSGAVLGYTF.

This rearrangement joins TRBV27 to TRBJ1-2; tentative D call: TRBD1 (5 bases). Germline lookup yields CDR1 MNHEY and CDR2 SMNVEV (reference sequence). CDR3 length equals 13 residues. With 3 bases removed from V and 2 bases from J, the gap between germline ends came to 7 bases. The CDR3 nucleotides read TGTGCCAGCAGTTTCCAGGGAAACTATGGCTACACCTTC. This codes for CASSFQGNYGYTF.

In nucleotides, the CDR3 is TGTGCCAGCAGTAAGACAGGCGGCCATGACCAAGCTTTCTTT. This encodes CASSKTGGHDQAFF. The chain employs TRBV6-1 and TRBJ1-1, with D maybe TRBD1 (6 bases). The germline V gene has CDR1 MNHNS and CDR2 SASEGT. There are 14 residues in the CDR3. The V gene lost 5 bases and the J gene lost 9 bases, with 19 bases spanning the gap.

V gene TRBV5-4 combines with J gene TRBJ2-3; 7 bases fit TRBD2. In germline, CDR1 is SGHNT, CDR2 YYREEE (reference sequence). The J segment lost 2 bases and the V segment lost 0 bases, leaving 15 bases of the junction unmatched. This CDR3 is 19 amino acids long. In DNA form, the CDR3 reads TGTGCCAGCAGCTTGGAAGGTTGGGGGAGGGGCATCCCCACAGATACGCAGTATTTT. Translating gives CASSLEGWGRGIPTDTQYF.

The rearrangement joins TRBV2 to TRBJ1-1; no reliable D call. V lost 6 bases and J 5 bases, leaving 7 bases between the germline ends. The CDR3 is made up of 11 amino acids. Germline V gives CDR1 SNHLY, CDR2 FYNNEI. The CDR3 DNA follows: TGTGCCAGCAGCACCCGAACTGAAGCTTTCTTT. This sequence encodes CASSTRTEAFF.

This chain links TRBV27 with TRBJ2-7; the D call may be TRBD1 or TRBD2 (5 bases each). V dropped 0 bases and J dropped 4 bases, with 13 bases sitting between them. CDR1 is MNHEY and CDR2 is SMNVEV in the germline V gene (reference sequence). The CDR3 sequence is 15 residues long. CDR3: CASSLSWDLTYEQYF. The DNA of the CDR3 is TGTGCCAGCAGTTTATCCTGGGACCTTACATACGAGCAGTACTTC.

This chain uses TRBV11-2 with TRBJ2-7; no clear D gene. Germline-derived CDR1 and CDR2 are SGHAT and FQNNGV. The CDR3 runs to 12 residues. Trimming cost V 1 base and J 6 bases, with 7 bases left between them. The CDR3 loop is CASSLGLSEQYF. The CDR3 DNA is TGTGCCAGCAGCTTAGGTCTCTCCGAGCAGTACTTC.

The V call is TRBV19, the J call TRBJ1-5; a weak D match, TRBD1 (5 bases). Germline loops: CDR1 LNHDA, CDR2 SQIVND (reference sequence). Trimming took off 0 bases at V and 0 bases at J, with 9 bases between the two ends. The CDR3 has 16 residues. The CDR3 is CASSIDRGYSNQPQHF. For the CDR3, the DNA is TGTGCCAGTAGTATAGATCGGGGGTATAGCAATCAGCCCCAGCATTTT. The full variable domain, in which reference TRBV19 and TRBJ1-5 provide the parts outside the CDR3, is DGGITQSPKYLFRKEGQNVTLSCEQNLNHDAMYWYRQDPGQGLRLIYYSQIVNDFQKGDIAEGYSVSREKKESFPLTVTSAQKNPTAFYLCASSIDRGYSNQPQHFGDGTRLSIL.

V usage is TRBV10-3 and J usage is TRBJ2-2; 8 nucleotides agree with TRBD2. V shed 2 bases and J 3 bases; nucleotides not matched to a gene: 14. The CDR3 has 19 amino acids. The V gene's germline CDR1 is ENHRY and CDR2 SYGVKD. CDR3 sequence: CAISEEPARAGGHTGELFF. DNA for the CDR3: TGTGCCATCAGTGAGGAGCCTGCTCGGGCGGGAGGACACACCGGGGAGCTGTTTTTT.

This chain joins TRBV27 and TRBJ1-2; D ambiguous. Germline V gives CDR1 MNHEY, CDR2 SMNVEV (reference sequence). V was pared by 5 bases and J by 0 bases, with 22 bases between. The CDR3 runs 18 residues. The CDR3 sequence is CASSLREAPDLPNYGYTF. The CDR3 nucleotides are TGTGCCAGCAGTCTCCGGGAGGCGCCAGACTTACCTAACTATGGCTACACCTTC.

The rearrangement links TRBV5-4 to TRBJ2-3, with 14 bases fitting TRBD2. Germline V CDR1 and CDR2: SGHNT, YYREEE (reference sequence). V gave up 4 bases and J gave up 5 bases; unmatched junction bases: 3. CDR3 size: 15 residues. The CDR3 DNA reads TGTGCCAGCAGCGCGACTAGCGGGGGGGAAGATACGCAGTATTTT. Protein product: CASSATSGGEDTQYF.

The V call is TRBV19, the J call TRBJ1-5; D is unresolved. The ends were cut back, 0 bases at V and 8 bases at J, with 23 bases in the middle. Germline CDR1 is LNHDA and CDR2 is SQIVND (reference sequence). The CDR3 extends over 18 amino acids. CDR3 DNA sequence: TGTGCCAGTAGTATAGATCGTGAGTTCTCAATCTTAGTCAAGCCCCAGCATTTT. Translation: CASSIDREFSILVKPQHF.

This clone has a handful of counts. The chain uses TRBV6-1 and TRBJ1-2, with D possibly matching TRBD1 (6 bases). Germline V gene sequence: CDR1 MNHNS, CDR2 SASEGT. V lost 3 bases to trimming and J lost 0 bases, with 20 bases between them. This CDR3 has 18 amino acids. The CDR3 reads CASSEYLVLTGTNYGYTF. The CDR3 DNA reads as TGTGCCAGCAGTGAGTACTTAGTCTTGACAGGAACTAACTATGGCTACACCTTC.

The gene calls are TRBV5-1 and TRBJ2-7, with 8 bases fitting TRBD1. The V segment lost 4 bases and the J segment 0 bases; nucleotides outside the gene matches: 3. Germline CDR1 reads SGHRS; CDR2 reads YFSETQ. This CDR3 is built from 14 residues. CDR3 DNA: TGCGCCAGCAGCCCGGACAGGGCCTCCTACGAGCAGTACTTC. Translation gives CASSPDRASYEQYF.

The genes are TRBV27 and TRBJ2-7; 8 positions agree with TRBD2. The CDR3 length is 16 residues. V was pared by 6 bases and J by 4 bases, with 14 bases of the junction left unmatched. CDR1 and CDR2 (germline): MNHEY, SMNVEV (reference sequence). The CDR3 coding sequence is TGTGCCAGCAGACGCCCAGCGGGAGAGGCCCCATACGAGCAGTACTTC. Translated: CASRRPAGEAPYEQYF.

This clone was detected once. The CDR3 DNA reads TGTGCCAGCAGCCGCGTAGATTCCTACAATGAGCAGTTCTTC. This translates into CASSRVDSYNEQFF. This chain connects TRBV27 to TRBJ2-1; D unresolved. Trimming shortened V by 6 bases and J by 1 base, and 10 bases separated the two germline ends. The CDR3 extends over 14 amino acids. Germline V gene lookup returns CDR1 MNHEY and CDR2 SMNVEV (reference sequence).